These 20 T cell receptor beta chains were all obtained from the same sample, sequenced in a study of blood T cell repertoires in COVID-19. The protocol was immunoSEQ multiplex PCR, while the TCRdb copy is restricted to in-frame clones and leaves out a portion. This table holds some 80,000 clones, over 80% found once. Sequencing was carried out using peripheral blood. The receptors come from a man aged 45-65 years with acute or convalescent COVID-19.

This clone turned up a few times. This chain joins TRBV19 and TRBJ2-3; a weak D match, TRBD1 (6 bases). Trimming left V 4 bases short and J 3 bases short, with 11 bases between. This CDR3 region has 14 residues. Germline CDR1 reads LNHDA; CDR2 reads SQIVND (reference sequence). The CDR3: CASSTWTVTDTQYF. The DNA for the CDR3 is TGTGCCAGTAGTACCTGGACAGTTACAGATACGCAGTATTTT.

This rearrangement joins TRBV28 to TRBJ1-2, with D unclear. CDR1 MDHEN and CDR2 SYDVKM come from the germline V gene. The ends were cut back, 5 bases at V and 4 bases at J, with 8 bases in the middle. The CDR3 loop spans 12 amino acids. The CDR3 DNA reads TGTGCCAGCAGTCCAGACTCCTATGGCTACACCTTC. Its translation is CASSPDSYGYTF.

This clone was counted once. The chain is built from TRBV10-3 and TRBJ2-7; 11 bases agree with TRBD2. From germline, CDR1 is ENHRY and CDR2 SYGVKD. After removal of 10 bases from V and 3 bases from J, the junction contained 8 bases not matched to a gene. This CDR3 has 14 amino acids. CDR3 sequence reads: CATILAGEVYEQYF. DNA for the CDR3: TGTGCCACGATACTAGCGGGAGAGGTCTACGAGCAGTACTTC.

The chain employs TRBV19 and TRBJ2-2; D ambiguous. Germline V gives CDR1 LNHDA, CDR2 SQIVND (reference sequence). Trimming pared 5 bases from V and 0 bases from J, leaving 13 bases between. CDR3 length: 16 amino acids. CDR3 nucleotides: TGTGCCAGTAGTCATCCAGCTAGAGCGAACACCGGGGAGCTGTTTTTT. This gives the protein CASSHPARANTGELFF.

This clone was counted only a few times. The chain joins TRBV6-5 to TRBJ2-1; 7 positions agree with TRBD1. CDR3 length: 15 amino acids. V was clipped by 7 bases and J by 4 bases; unmatched bases: 10. Germline CDR1 and CDR2: MNHEY and SVGAGI. CDR3 bases: TGTGCCAGCATGATGAGGACAGGTTTTTACAATGAGCAGTTCTTC. This encodes CASMMRTGFYNEQFF.

The chain has TRBV19 and TRBJ2-7; TRBD1 aligns across 8 bases. The CDR3 sequence is 16 residues long. Trimming removed 0 bases from V and 7 bases from J; junction bases left unmatched: 11. Germline-derived CDR1 and CDR2 are LNHDA and SQIVND (reference sequence). CDR3 region: CASSIDPQGALGEQYF. CDR3 coding DNA: TGTGCCAGTAGTATAGATCCGCAGGGGGCCCTCGGGGAGCAGTACTTC.

The gene calls are TRBV18 and TRBJ2-1; D perhaps matches TRBD1 (6 bases). V lost 4 bases and J lost 5, with 9 bases in between. The CDR3 totals 13 residues. Germline V lookup: CDR1 KGHSH, CDR2 LQKENI. The DNA of the CDR3 is TGTGCCAGCTCACTACAGGGTAACAATGAGCAGTTCTTC. Its translation is CASSLQGNNEQFF.

The chain has TRBV27 and TRBJ2-1; 8 bases align to TRBD2. The CDR3 spans 16 residues. CDR1 and CDR2 (germline): MNHEY, SMNVEV (reference sequence). Germline trimming cut 6 bases from V and 0 bases from J; bases unmatched to any gene: 7. CDR3 bases: TGTGCCAGCAGCGGGGGGGCGGGGGTCTCCTACAATGAGCAGTTCTTC. This gives the protein CASSGGAGVSYNEQFF.

This rearrangement joins TRBV6-5 to TRBJ1-6; D unresolved. V was pared by 2 bases and J by 0 bases, with 8 bases between. CDR1 and CDR2 from the germline V gene are MNHEY and SVGAGI. The CDR3 is 16 amino acids. The CDR3 region is CASSYDGSSYNSPLHF. For the CDR3, the DNA is TGTGCCAGCAGTTACGACGGGAGCTCCTATAATTCACCCCTCCACTTT.

This rearrangement joins TRBV3-1 (or the pseudogene TRBV3-2) to TRBJ1-1, with TRBD1 identical over 8 bases. Germline CDR1 is LGHDT and CDR2 is YNNKEL (reference sequence). Trimming took 3 bases from V and 8 from J; bases not matched to a gene: 2. CDR3 length: 12 amino acids. The CDR3 reads CASSQRTGEAFF. The CDR3 DNA reads as TGTGCCAGCAGCCAGCGGACAGGGGAAGCTTTCTTT.

The V and J genes are TRBV3-1 (or the pseudogene TRBV3-2) and TRBJ2-6, with 9 bases aligning to TRBD1. This CDR3 has 20 residues. Looked up from germline, CDR1 is LGHDT and CDR2 is YNNKEL (reference sequence). J was trimmed by 4 bases and V by 0 bases; bases with no gene match: 13. CDR3 protein: CASSQDRSGTGMYGANVLTF. The CDR3 nucleotides are TGTGCCAGCAGCCAAGATAGGTCCGGGACAGGGATGTACGGGGCCAACGTCCTGACTTTC.

The chain is built from TRBV10-3 and TRBJ2-1, with D perhaps matching TRBD1 (6 bases). The V end lost 0 bases, the J end lost 5 bases, and 8 bases lay between the germline ends. Germline lookup yields CDR1 ENHRY and CDR2 SYGVKD. The CDR3 runs to 14 residues. In DNA, the CDR3 is TGTGCCATCAGTGAGTCGACAGGAAACAATGAGCAGTTCTTC. Protein: CAISESTGNNEQFF.

The V gene is TRBV6-2 or TRBV6-3, the J gene TRBJ1-2; D perhaps matches TRBD1 (6 bases). CDR3 size: 13 residues. Germline V CDR1 and CDR2: MNHEY, SVGEGT. Trimming took off 5 bases at V and 4 bases at J, with 11 bases between the two ends. The CDR3 sequence is CASSPTGFYGYTF. The CDR3 DNA follows: TGTGCCAGCAGTCCGACAGGCTTCTATGGCTACACCTTC.

This chain uses TRBV6-1 with TRBJ2-3; a weak D match, TRBD2 (6 bases). This CDR3 has 16 residues. Looked up from germline, CDR1 is MNHNS and CDR2 is SASEGT. Deletions cut 1 base from V and 1 base from J, with 12 bases between. The CDR3 region is CASSEGGVRGTDTQYF. Written as DNA, the CDR3 is TGTGCCAGCAGTGAAGGGGGGGTACGGGGCACAGATACGCAGTATTTT.

The sample holds a few counts of this clone. The chain uses TRBV7-2 and TRBJ1-4; unclear D gene. V lost 1 base, J lost 2 bases, and 14 bases lay in between. The CDR3 consists of 17 residues. Germline V gene sequence: CDR1 SGHTA, CDR2 FQGNSA. CDR3 sequence (DNA): TGTGCCAGCAGCTTAGTAGGCGGGGTTAATACTAATGAAAAACTGTTTTTT. This sequence encodes CASSLVGGVNTNEKLFF.

The V gene is TRBV25-1, the J gene TRBJ2-7, with D possibly TRBD1 on 6 matching bases. Deletions cut 7 bases from V and 3 bases from J, with 10 bases between. The CDR3 is 12 residues long. From germline, CDR1 is MGHDK and CDR2 SYGVNS. The chain's CDR3 is CASKDRYYEQYF. CDR3 coding DNA: TGTGCCAGCAAGGACAGATACTACGAGCAGTACTTC.

CDR3 sequence: CASTAGLGAQYF. The CDR3 DNA follows: TGTGCCAGCACCGCGGGGCTCGGGGCCCAGTACTTC. This chain connects TRBV12-3 or TRBV12-4 to TRBJ2-5; D is possibly TRBD2 (6 bases). Trimming pared 7 bases from V and 9 bases from J, leaving 15 bases between. CDR3 length equals 12 residues.

V usage is TRBV19 and J usage is TRBJ1-1; D uncertain. The ends were cut back, 7 bases at V and 1 base at J, with 13 bases in the middle. The CDR3 runs 14 residues. CDR1 and CDR2 (germline): LNHDA, SQIVND (reference sequence). CDR3 sequence (DNA): TGTGCCAGTACCCCCTCCCGGAGGAACACTGAAGCTTTCTTT. It encodes CASTPSRRNTEAFF.

This clone was counted only a few times. CDR3 coding DNA: TGTGCCTGGAGTCCCCTTTTAGGCTACACCTTC. It is translated as CAWSPLLGYTF. The chain couples TRBV30 to TRBJ1-2, with no clear D. V was pared by 2 bases and J by 8 bases, with 9 bases between. The germline V gene encodes CDR1 GTSNPN and CDR2 SVGIG (reference sequence). This CDR3 spans 11 amino acids.

The J gene is TRBJ1-1, the V gene TRBV5-8; no clear D gene. This CDR3 contains 14 residues. The V gene lost 4 bases and the J gene lost 1 base, with 11 bases spanning the gap. Germline V gene lookup returns CDR1 SGHTS and CDR2 YDEGEE. The CDR3 DNA sequence: TGTGCCAGCAGCGGATGGCCGGGGAACACTGAAGCTTTCTTT. Its translation is CASSGWPGNTEAFF.